The entry that follows covers one T cell receptor beta chain sequence. Antigen specificity is unknown. Other DNA sequences within the sample encode an identical CDR3. This CDR3 has 12 amino acids. Germline lookup yields CDR1 MNHNS and CDR2 SASEGT. V gave up 4 bases and J gave up 4 bases, with 5 bases separating them. The data stem from a study of regulatory T cells. The primer mix had 52 TRBV and 13 TRBJ primers. Sequencing was performed with immunoSEQ multiplex PCR; in TCRdb, only in-frame clones are kept and a portion is missing. The sample shows 30,000 to 40,000 clones, about 88% of them seen only once. Study conclusions and caveats: Hydrophobic residues at CDR3 positions 6 and 7 were enriched in conventional CD4+ T cells of CD3G-deficient patients.

All CD3G-deficient patients showed autoimmunity, more severe in two. Patients, 2 to 39 years old, had expanded memory T-cell proportions. CD4+ T cells were divided by sorting: CD25-high CD127-low Tregs, CD25-low CD127-high conventional cells. This TCR was sampled from a person under 35 with CD3G deficiency. The chain joins TRBV6-1 to TRBJ1-5; D is uncertain. Sequenced sample: conventional CD4+ T cells sorted from blood. This chain's CDR3 is CASSAGNQPQHF. The CDR3 nucleotides are TGTGCCAGCAGTGCGGGAAATCAGCCCCAGCATTTT.